The 28 T cell receptor beta chains given below trace back to one sample, sequenced in a study of blood T cell repertoires in COVID-19 (TCRdb year 2020). Library method: the immunoSEQ multiplex PCR assay. TCRdb holds this immuneACCESS table with in-frame rearrangements only. Some clones are missing; in checked studies, unresolved V genes explain under half, and the rest has no known cause. Recorded for this sample are 70,000 or so clones; 65% to 85% of them occurred a single time. Clones ranked in the top ten supply roughly 13% of the sample. Sequencing was performed on peripheral blood. Source of these receptors: a man in his forties or fifties with COVID-19, enrolled during active disease.

This clone has more than one count but fewer than ten. V and J are TRBV30 and TRBJ1-3, with 8 nucleotides matching TRBD1. Germline values: CDR1 GTSNPN, CDR2 SVGIG (reference sequence). J was trimmed by 8 bases and V by 0 bases; bases with no gene match: 24. There are 20 residues in the CDR3. The CDR3 here is CAWSVEYTLQAGGGADTIYF. The CDR3 nucleotides read TGTGCCTGGAGTGTGGAATACACACTCCAGGCAGGGGGCGGTGCGGACACCATATATTTT.

V gene TRBV19 combines with J gene TRBJ2-1; unclear D gene. CDR3 length: 13 residues. Between the trimmed V and J ends, which lost 5 bases and 9 bases, there was a span of 14 bases. Germline V lookup: CDR1 LNHDA, CDR2 SQIVND (reference sequence). DNA of the CDR3: TGTGCCAGTAGTCTCTCCTCGGAGTTTGAGCAGTTCTTC. Protein product: CASSLSSEFEQFF.

V and J are TRBV5-1 and TRBJ1-1, with no clear D. This CDR3 has 15 amino acids. The V end lost 0 bases, the J end lost 2 bases, and 11 bases lay between the germline ends. Germline V gives CDR1 SGHRS, CDR2 YFSETQ. The chain's CDR3 is CASSLDFQVNTEAFF. Here the CDR3 DNA reads TGCGCCAGCAGCTTGGATTTTCAGGTCAACACTGAAGCTTTCTTT.

This rearrangement joins TRBV6-5 to TRBJ2-7; tentatively, D is TRBD1 (5 bases). Trimming took 10 bases from V and 6 from J, leaving 16 bases between them. Per germline, CDR1 MNHEY and CDR2 SVGAGI. This CDR3 has 12 amino acids. CDR3 DNA sequence: TGTGCCACAGGGATAGGTCTAGGCGAGCAGTACTTC. Translated: CATGIGLGEQYF.

The genes are TRBV6-5 and TRBJ1-1; D ambiguous. CDR3 size: 13 residues. With 7 bases removed from V and 1 base from J, the gap between germline ends came to 10 bases. Germline V gives CDR1 MNHEY, CDR2 SVGAGI. The CDR3 region is CASTERGNTEAFF. The CDR3 coding sequence is TGTGCCAGCACCGAACGGGGGAACACTGAAGCTTTCTTT.

The V gene is TRBV5-1, the J gene TRBJ1-2; D is perhaps TRBD1 (5 bases). The CDR3 covers 15 residues. Germline assignment: CDR1 SGHRS and CDR2 YFSETQ. Deletions cut 1 base from V and 1 base from J, with 11 bases between. The CDR3 DNA reads TGCGCCAGCAGCTTGTGGGCAGGGCATAACTATGGCTACACCTTC. Its protein product is CASSLWAGHNYGYTF.

The chain joins TRBV29-1 to TRBJ2-1; the match to TRBD2 covers 8 bases. CDR3 size: 14 residues. Per the germline V gene, CDR1 is SQVTM and CDR2 is ANQGSEA. V was clipped by 1 base and J by 7 bases; unmatched bases: 6. CDR3 protein: CSVEGLAGRNEQFF. CDR3 coding DNA: TGCAGCGTTGAAGGGCTAGCGGGTAGAAATGAGCAGTTCTTC.

J is TRBJ1-6 and V is TRBV25-1, with TRBD1 as a possible D gene (5 bases). The CDR3 is made up of 15 amino acids. Deletions cut 1 base from V and 7 bases from J, with 11 bases between. Germline values: CDR1 MGHDK, CDR2 SYGVNS. CDR3 protein: CASSEFETDNSPLHF. The CDR3 bases are TGTGCCAGCAGTGAATTTGAGACAGACAATTCACCCCTCCACTTT.

The chain combines TRBV6-5 with TRBJ2-7; D is unresolved. The CDR3 extends over 13 amino acids. V lost 8 bases and J lost 5, with 16 bases in between. The V gene's germline CDR1 is MNHEY and CDR2 SVGAGI. As DNA, the CDR3 is TGTGCCAGCCGAGAGTACAGATCCCACGAGCAGTACTTC. Its protein is CASREYRSHEQYF.

This rearrangement joins TRBV11-2 to TRBJ2-2, with 9 bases lining up with TRBD2. This CDR3 contains 15 residues. The ends lost 5 bases at V and 6 bases at J; junction bases unmatched: 7. Per the germline V gene, CDR1 is SGHAT and CDR2 is FQNNGV. In DNA form, the CDR3 reads TGTGCCAGCAGCGCCATAGCGGGAGTTCCCGGGGAGCTGTTTTTT. Translating gives CASSAIAGVPGELFF.

The chain employs TRBV28 and TRBJ2-1; D possibly corresponds to TRBD1 (6 bases). V lost 5 bases to trimming and J lost 3 bases, with 14 bases between them. CDR1 and CDR2 from the germline V gene are MDHEN and SYDVKM. This CDR3 has 15 amino acids. The CDR3 sequence: CASSRLGHNYNEQFF. The CDR3 nucleotides are TGTGCCAGCAGTCGACTGGGACATAACTACAATGAGCAGTTCTTC.

The V and J genes are TRBV6-5 and TRBJ1-6, with D hard to call. Trimming pared 9 bases from V and 6 bases from J, leaving 15 bases between. Germline CDR1 and CDR2: MNHEY and SVGAGI. The CDR3 runs to 14 residues. CDR3 sequence reads: CASLTGNRNSPLHF. In DNA form, the CDR3 reads TGTGCCAGTCTGACTGGTAACCGTAATTCACCCCTCCACTTT.

This clone was recorded once. This chain links TRBV14 with TRBJ2-2; 8 bases line up with TRBD2. Germline assignment: CDR1 SGHDN and CDR2 FVKESK. J lost 4 bases, V lost 4 bases, and 8 bases had no gene match. The CDR3 totals 16 residues. CDR3 coding DNA: TGTGCCAGCAGCCGAACTAGCGGTCGTACCACCGGGGAGCTGTTTTTT. Translating gives CASSRTSGRTTGELFF.

The chain carries TRBV27 and TRBJ1-5; TRBD1 is a possible D gene (5 bases). The ends were cut back, 2 bases at V and 3 bases at J, with 14 bases in the middle. This CDR3 has 16 amino acids. In germline, CDR1 is MNHEY, CDR2 SMNVEV (reference sequence). Written as DNA, the CDR3 is TGTGCCAGCAGTTTAGTTGTTCCAGGGCTCAATCAGCCCCAGCATTTT. Translation gives CASSLVVPGLNQPQHF.

The chain is built from TRBV28 and TRBJ1-4, with D perhaps matching TRBD1 (5 bases). Trimming removed 6 bases at V and 0 bases at J, with 11 bases between. This CDR3 comprises 15 residues. Germline CDR1 reads MDHEN; CDR2 reads SYDVKM. CDR3 bases: TGTGCCAGCAGAGTTGGAGGGGCAACTAATGAAAAACTGTTTTTT. It codes for CASRVGGATNEKLFF.

The J gene is TRBJ2-7, the V gene TRBV5-1, with TRBD2 matching over 11 bases. This CDR3 has 20 amino acids. Looked up from germline, CDR1 is SGHRS and CDR2 is YFSETQ. The V and J ends lost 3 bases and 7 bases, in that order; junction bases with no gene match: 24. This chain's CDR3 is CASSWEPLAGGPSRQREQYF. The CDR3 DNA follows: TGCGCCAGCAGCTGGGAACCCTTAGCGGGAGGGCCCTCTCGTCAGAGGGAGCAGTACTTC.

This clone has just a few counts. CDR3 sequence (DNA): TGTGCCAGCAGCCATCTTGAGGCAGGGGAGCTGTTTTTT. It codes for CASSHLEAGELFF. The V call is TRBV3-1 (or the pseudogene TRBV3-2), the J call TRBJ2-2; D is uncertain. CDR1 LGHDT and CDR2 YNNKEL come from the germline V gene (reference sequence). The CDR3 consists of 13 residues. V lost 3 bases and J 8 bases, leaving 10 bases between the germline ends.

The J gene is TRBJ2-1, the V gene TRBV19, with D possibly being TRBD2 (5 bases). V gave up 6 bases and J gave up 3 bases, with 12 bases separating them. There are 14 residues in the CDR3. Germline values: CDR1 LNHDA, CDR2 SQIVND (reference sequence). The CDR3 is CASSIGVGYNEQFF. The CDR3 nucleotides read TGTGCCAGTAGCATCGGGGTGGGCTACAATGAGCAGTTCTTC. The full variable domain, rest sourced from reference TRBV19 and TRBJ2-1, is DGGITQSPKYLFRKEGQNVTLSCEQNLNHDAMYWYRQDPGQGLRLIYYSQIVNDFQKGDIAEGYSVSREKKESFPLTVTSAQKNPTAFYLCASSIGVGYNEQFFGPGTRLTVL.

The chain joins TRBV5-5 to TRBJ2-1; TRBD1 agrees at 8 bases. Germline V gene data show CDR1 as SGHKS and CDR2 as YYEKEE (reference sequence). After removal of 4 bases from V and 9 bases from J, the junction contained 9 bases not matched to a gene. CDR3 length equals 14 residues. The CDR3 region is CASSPRTGNGEQFF. The DNA for the CDR3 is TGTGCCAGCAGCCCTCGGACAGGGAACGGTGAGCAGTTCTTC.

The rearrangement joins TRBV5-1 to TRBJ2-5, with D maybe TRBD2 (5 bases). The CDR3 consists of 12 residues. Germline V gene data show CDR1 as SGHRS and CDR2 as YFSETQ. The germline V and J ends were trimmed by 4 bases and 4 bases, with 8 bases remaining between them. The CDR3, as DNA: TGCGCCAGCAGCAGGAGCGGAGAGACCCAGTACTTC. Amino acids: CASSRSGETQYF.

This chain connects TRBV6-6 to TRBJ1-2, with D unresolved. V was cut by 4 bases and J by 8 bases, with 23 bases left in between. CDR1 MNHNY and CDR2 SVGAGI come from the germline V gene (reference sequence). The CDR3 loop spans 16 amino acids. The CDR3 DNA reads as TGTGCCAGCAGTTCTAGTACCGCTGCGGGATTCCGCGGCTACACCTTC. This codes for CASSSSTAAGFRGYTF.

This chain uses TRBV29-1 with TRBJ2-6; 7 bases fit TRBD1. This CDR3 region has 14 residues. Trimming at V came to 6 bases and at J to 1 base, leaving 3 bases not matched to a gene. In germline, CDR1 is SQVTM, CDR2 ANQGSEA. CDR3 in amino acids: CSVPQGSGANVLTF. CDR3 DNA sequence: TGCAGCGTCCCACAGGGGTCTGGGGCCAACGTCCTGACTTTC.

The rearrangement links TRBV18 to TRBJ1-5, with D unclear. V lost 3 bases to trimming and J lost 3 bases, with 9 bases between them. Germline V gene sequence: CDR1 KGHSH, CDR2 LQKENI. This CDR3 has 14 residues. CDR3 nucleotides: TGTGCCAGCTCACCCGGGTCTTACAATCAGCCCCAGCATTTT. Protein: CASSPGSYNQPQHF.

This clone was picked up a small number of times. J is TRBJ1-1 and V is TRBV3-1 (or the pseudogene TRBV3-2); D uncertain. Germline CDR1 is LGHDT and CDR2 is YNNKEL (reference sequence). V shed 0 bases and J shed 0 bases, with 8 bases lying between them. The CDR3 is 15 amino acids. The CDR3: CASSQDLQLNTEAFF. DNA for the CDR3: TGTGCCAGCAGCCAAGATCTTCAGTTGAACACTGAAGCTTTCTTT.

The chain joins TRBV19 to TRBJ1-3; D is ambiguous. Germline assignment: CDR1 LNHDA and CDR2 SQIVND (reference sequence). The germline V and J ends were trimmed by 1 base and 1 base, with 5 bases remaining between them. The CDR3 has 14 residues. The CDR3 loop is CASSIAGSGNTIYF. In nucleotides, the CDR3 is TGTGCCAGTAGTATAGCCGGTTCTGGAAACACCATATATTTT. Variable domain in full (rest from reference TRBV19 and TRBJ1-3): DGGITQSPKYLFRKEGQNVTLSCEQNLNHDAMYWYRQDPGQGLRLIYYSQIVNDFQKGDIAEGYSVSREKKESFPLTVTSAQKNPTAFYLCASSIAGSGNTIYFGEGSWLTVV.

This clone has just a few counts. This rearrangement joins TRBV6-1 to TRBJ2-3; 13 bases map to TRBD2. The V segment lost 4 bases and the J segment 4 bases; nucleotides outside the gene matches: 5. Germline lookup yields CDR1 MNHNS and CDR2 SASEGT. The CDR3 spans 16 residues. The CDR3 DNA reads TGTGCCAGCAGTGGTTTACTAGCGGGAGGGGCAGATACGCAGTATTTT. It codes for CASSGLLAGGADTQYF.

The chain joins TRBV5-1 to TRBJ2-1; possible D gene TRBD2, 6 bases. V was trimmed by 0 bases and J by 9 bases, leaving 7 bases between them. The CDR3 has 12 amino acids. Germline CDR1 and CDR2: SGHRS and YFSETQ. In DNA form, the CDR3 reads TGCGCCAGCAGCTTGGTGGGGGGTGAGCAGTTCTTC. Protein product: CASSLVGGEQFF.

As for this clone: The identical CDR3 is also encoded by other nucleotide sequences in the sample. The V gene is TRBV24-1, the J gene TRBJ2-1; no clear D. The CDR3 sequence is 12 residues long. Germline CDR1 and CDR2: KGHDR and SFDVKD. Trimming removed 2 bases from V and 7 bases from J, with 5 bases in between. Written as DNA, the CDR3 is TGTGCCACCAGTGATTACAGAAATGAGCAGTTCTTC. It encodes CATSDYRNEQFF.